Each of the 32 T cell receptor beta chains below was sequenced from the same sample in a study of cytomegalovirus exposure and HLA in healthy donors. Researchers ran the PCR with 60 Vbeta and 13 Jbeta primers. Generated by immunoSEQ multiplex PCR, the TCRdb table keeps only in-frame clones and is missing some. Of approximately 150,000 clones listed, about three fifths were seen once; the top ten hold around 1.9%. Sequencing used PBMCs. The origin of the receptors is a male donor in good health and CMV-seronegative.

The chain has TRBV7-6 and TRBJ2-2, with 11 bases identical to TRBD2. Germline CDR1 reads SGHVS; CDR2 reads FNYEAQ. This CDR3 is 17 amino acids long. V was clipped by 5 bases and J by 6 bases; unmatched bases: 11. The CDR3 DNA sequence: TGTGCCAGCAGCCTACTAGCGGGGGACCCGGGGGCCGGGGAGCTGTTTTTT. Its translation is CASSLLAGDPGAGELFF.

This clone occurred a few times. The chain couples TRBV4-1 to TRBJ2-5; 12 bases are shared with TRBD2. J gave up 4 bases and V 4 bases, and 7 bases lay outside the gene matches. Germline V CDR1 and CDR2: MGHRA, YSYEKL. The CDR3 is 16 residues long. As DNA, the CDR3 is TGCGCCAGCAGCCGCCTAGCGGGGGGGCCGGGAGAGACCCAGTACTTC. It specifies CASSRLAGGPGETQYF.

This clone has a handful of counts. The chain links TRBV5-1 to TRBJ2-1, with TRBD2 identical over 7 bases. V trimming: 3 bases; J trimming: 4 bases; junction bases outside the gene matches: 10. The CDR3 runs 16 residues. Germline V gene data show CDR1 as SGHRS and CDR2 as YFSETQ. CDR3 in DNA: TGCGCCAGCAGCTGGGACGTGGGCGGGAGATACAATGAGCAGTTCTTC. Amino acids: CASSWDVGGRYNEQFF.

The CDR3 reads CATGGQTNEKLFF. The DNA of the CDR3 is TGTGCCACCGGGGGGCAAACTAATGAAAAACTGTTTTTT. The J gene is TRBJ1-4, the V gene TRBV19; weak D call: TRBD1 (6 bases). CDR3 length: 13 amino acids. V lost 10 bases to trimming and J lost 1 base, with 10 bases between them. Germline V gene data show CDR1 as LNHDA and CDR2 as SQIVND (reference sequence).

The chain's CDR3 is CASSYSSSISETQYF. As DNA, the CDR3 is TGTGCCAGCAGTTACTCGTCTTCTATTTCAGAGACCCAGTACTTC. The V call is TRBV6-5, the J call TRBJ2-5; D ambiguous. Germline V gene sequence: CDR1 MNHEY, CDR2 SVGAGI. CDR3 size: 15 residues. Trimming took off 0 bases at V and 4 bases at J, with 12 bases between the two ends.

This clone is judged medium-sized. The chain has TRBV9 and TRBJ1-6; D is possibly TRBD1 (6 bases). With 0 bases removed from V and 8 bases from J, the gap between germline ends came to 12 bases. In germline, CDR1 is SGDLS, CDR2 YYNGEE. This CDR3 has 15 amino acids. The CDR3 coding sequence is TGTGCCAGCAGCGTAGAGCTCCCAGGGGATTCACCCCTCCACTTT. Amino acid sequence: CASSVELPGDSPLHF.

As regards this clone: An end of the junction differs from the germline gene, which may be a read error. This rearrangement joins TRBV7-9 to TRBJ2-7; D is undetermined. Germline V gene sequence: CDR1 SEHNR, CDR2 FQNEAQ (reference sequence). CDR3 size: 12 residues. CDR3 region: CSSSLRMDEQYF. CDR3 bases: TGTTCCAGCAGCTTGCGCATGGACGAGCAGTACTTC.

V is TRBV7-3 and J is TRBJ2-3; TRBD1 matches at 10 bases. Germline V CDR1 and CDR2: SGHTA, FQGTGA. The CDR3 spans 18 residues. V lost 2 bases to trimming and J lost 2 bases; unmatched junction nucleotides: 10. The CDR3 coding sequence is TGTGCCAGCAGCTTAGACCCGGGACAGGGGTATTTCACAGATACGCAGTATTTT. Protein product: CASSLDPGQGYFTDTQYF.

This clone was seen only a few times. The V call is TRBV9, the J call TRBJ2-7; 11 bases fit TRBD2. Trimming cost V 0 bases and J 4 bases; bases outside gene matches: 18. The CDR3 has 20 residues. CDR1 and CDR2 from the germline V gene are SGDLS and YYNGEE. The CDR3 DNA reads as TGTGCCAGCAGCGTAGGGGCTAGCGGGGGGCGATCTCCCGTCGCGTACGAGCAGTACTTC. This gives the protein CASSVGASGGRSPVAYEQYF.

This clone was observed once. This sequence joins TRBV9 and TRBJ2-5; 9 bases agree with TRBD2. There are 14 residues in the CDR3. The junction had 2 bases not matched to a gene; V was cut back by 4 bases and J by 1 base. Germline V lookup: CDR1 SGDLS, CDR2 YYNGEE. Here the CDR3 DNA reads TGTGCCAGCAGCCTTAGCGGGGGCCAAGAGACCCAGTACTTC. It codes for CASSLSGGQETQYF. The variable domain in full, completed from reference TRBV9 and TRBJ2-5, reads DSGVTQTPKHLITATGQRVTLRCSPRSGDLSVYWYQQSLDQGLQFLIQYYNGEERAKGNILERFSAQQFPDLHSELNLSSLELGDSALYFCASSLSGGQETQYFGPGTRLLVL.

This clone was picked up one time. The V call is TRBV5-4, the J call TRBJ2-6, with 8 nucleotides matching TRBD1. The length of the CDR3 is 17 residues. Germline values: CDR1 SGHNT, CDR2 YYREEE (reference sequence). V lost 4 bases and J lost 0; bases outside the gene matches: 6. The CDR3 loop is CASSRWTGHSGANVLTF. The CDR3 DNA is TGTGCCAGCAGCCGATGGACAGGGCACTCTGGGGCCAACGTCCTGACTTTC.

The chain recombines TRBV7-2 with TRBJ2-3, with 8 bases lining up with TRBD1. The V gene's germline CDR1 is SGHTA and CDR2 FQGNSA. The CDR3 contains 16 residues. V lost 1 base and J lost 4; bases outside the gene matches: 7. CDR3 DNA: TGTGCCAGCAGCTTAGGTGTGACAGGGGTGGCAGATACGCAGTATTTT. Protein sequence: CASSLGVTGVADTQYF.

This clone was picked up a small number of times. This chain links TRBV28 with TRBJ2-7; D is possibly TRBD2 (7 bases). V gave up 3 bases and J gave up 5 bases, with 14 bases separating them. Germline V CDR1 and CDR2: MDHEN, SYDVKM. The CDR3 covers 14 residues. The CDR3 loop reads CASSLGGGLNEQYF. The CDR3 DNA follows: TGTGCCAGCAGTTTGGGAGGGGGGCTAAACGAGCAGTACTTC.

As DNA, the CDR3 is TGTGCCAGCAGTCCGGGACTGGCGACTAACTATGGCTACACCTTC. As protein: CASSPGLATNYGYTF. V usage is TRBV27 and J usage is TRBJ1-2; D is possibly TRBD1 (5 bases). This CDR3 has 15 amino acids. Germline lookup yields CDR1 MNHEY and CDR2 SMNVEV (reference sequence). V lost 5 bases and J lost 0, with 13 bases in between.

This clone occurred a few times. The chain is built from TRBV7-9 and TRBJ1-5, with 7 bases fitting TRBD1. V trimming: 5 bases; J trimming: 7 bases; junction bases outside the gene matches: 5. Germline values: CDR1 SEHNR, CDR2 FQNEAQ (reference sequence). The length of the CDR3 is 13 residues. CDR3 amino acids: CASSPQGSQPQHF. The CDR3 DNA is TGTGCCAGCAGCCCACAGGGGAGCCAGCCCCAGCATTTT. The full variable domain, rest sourced from reference TRBV7-9 and TRBJ1-5, is DTGVSQNPRHKITKRGQNVTFRCDPISEHNRLYWYRQTLGQGPEFLTYFQNEAQLEKSRLLSDRFSAERPKGSFSTLEIQRTEQGDSAMYLCASSPQGSQPQHFGDGTRLSIL.

The J gene is TRBJ2-2, the V gene TRBV11-2; the D is unclear. Deletions cut 1 base from V and 7 bases from J, with 10 bases between. Germline CDR1 reads SGHAT; CDR2 reads FQNNGV. This CDR3 is 14 amino acids long. The CDR3 reads CASSLVAGYGELFF. The CDR3 bases are TGTGCCAGCAGCTTAGTGGCAGGTTACGGGGAGCTGTTTTTT.

The chain combines TRBV10-3 with TRBJ1-3; possibly TRBD1 for D (6 bases). Trimming stripped 6 bases from V and 1 base from J, with 10 bases between. The CDR3 is made up of 14 amino acids. Germline V gene data show CDR1 as ENHRY and CDR2 as SYGVKD. CDR3 nucleotides: TGTGCCATCAGGAAACAGGGATCTGGAAACACCATATATTTT. Translated, it gives CAIRKQGSGNTIYF.

The gene calls are TRBV6-5 and TRBJ2-7; a weak D match, TRBD1 (5 bases). Germline lookup yields CDR1 MNHEY and CDR2 SVGAGI. The germline V and J ends were trimmed by 6 bases and 1 base, with 13 bases remaining between them. This CDR3 has 14 residues. The DNA for the CDR3 is TGTGCCAGCAGCCGCCCCCAGGGATCCTACGAGCAGTACTTC. Its protein product is CASSRPQGSYEQYF.

This clone was recorded a few times. The gene calls are TRBV7-2 and TRBJ2-3, with 8 bases fitting TRBD1. The germline V gene encodes CDR1 SGHTA and CDR2 FQGNSA. This CDR3 has 11 residues. V lost 5 bases, J lost 14 bases, and 6 bases stayed unmatched. This CDR3 reads CASSPGTGRYF. The CDR3 coding sequence is TGTGCCAGCAGCCCCGGGACAGGAAGGTATTTT. Full variable domain (remainder filled in from reference TRBV7-2 and TRBJ2-3): GAGVSQSPSNKVTEKGKDVELRCDPISGHTALYWYRQSLGQGLEFLIYFQGNSAPDKSGLPSDRFSAERTGGSVSTLTIQRTQQEDSAVYLCASSPGTGRYFGPGTRLTVL.

The V gene is TRBV10-3, the J gene TRBJ1-1; TRBD1 might be the D (5 bases). The V and J ends lost 5 bases and 4 bases respectively, with 5 bases between them. CDR1 is ENHRY and CDR2 is SYGVKD in the germline V gene. CDR3 length equals 11 residues. The CDR3: CAISQGTEAFF. The CDR3 bases are TGTGCCATCAGTCAGGGCACTGAAGCTTTCTTT.

CDR3 region: CASSYGGGAALYEQYF. CDR3 coding DNA: TGTGCCAGCAGTTACGGTGGGGGGGCGGCCCTCTACGAGCAGTACTTC. V is TRBV6-5 and J is TRBJ2-7, with D possibly being TRBD2 (7 bases). V was cut by 2 bases and J by 3 bases, with 17 bases left in between. This CDR3 comprises 16 residues. Germline loops: CDR1 MNHEY, CDR2 SVGAGI.

This chain links TRBV6-5 with TRBJ2-3; no clear D gene. The ends were cut back, 6 bases at V and 5 bases at J, with 9 bases in the middle. CDR1 is MNHEY, CDR2 SVGAGI, per germline. The CDR3 spans 12 residues. The CDR3 is CASRDNRDTQYF. CDR3 nucleotide sequence: TGTGCCAGCAGAGACAATAGAGATACGCAGTATTTT.

This clone came up a few times. J is TRBJ2-7 and V is TRBV7-6; D might be TRBD1 (6 bases). Germline CDR1 and CDR2: SGHVS and FNYEAQ. This CDR3 contains 14 residues. Trimming cost V 3 bases and J 6 bases, with 15 bases left between them. Written as DNA, the CDR3 is TGTGCCAGCAGCTTGTCTGGGGGCGCGGGCGAGCAGTACTTC. It specifies CASSLSGGAGEQYF.

This chain connects TRBV5-8 to TRBJ2-7; D is possibly TRBD1 (6 bases). This CDR3 is 15 amino acids long. Germline values: CDR1 SGHTS, CDR2 YDEGEE. Trimming pared 0 bases from V and 3 bases from J, leaving 13 bases between. CDR3: CASSLGPGDGYEQYF. In nucleotides, the CDR3 is TGTGCCAGCAGCTTGGGCCCAGGGGATGGCTACGAGCAGTACTTC.

This clone was observed a few times. This sequence joins TRBV29-1 and TRBJ1-2; D is perhaps TRBD1 (5 bases). This CDR3 has 16 residues. V was shortened by 0 bases and J by 4 bases, with 18 bases between the two germline ends. The germline CDR1 and CDR2 sequences are SQVTM and ANQGSEA. In DNA, the CDR3 is TGCAGCGTTGAAGATCGGCACTCGGGGGGAACCTATGGCTACACCTTC. Protein: CSVEDRHSGGTYGYTF.

This clone was seen just once. The chain has TRBV19 and TRBJ1-4; D gene ambiguous. Germline CDR1 is LNHDA and CDR2 is SQIVND (reference sequence). V shed 5 bases and J shed 3 bases, with 10 bases lying between them. CDR3 length: 14 amino acids. CDR3 in amino acids: CASSPMGANEKLFF. The CDR3 DNA is TGTGCCAGTAGTCCGATGGGAGCTAATGAAAAACTGTTTTTT.

The rearrangement uses TRBV10-2 and TRBJ1-3; D gene unclear. CDR1 is WSHSY, CDR2 SAAADI, per germline. CDR3 length: 15 amino acids. V lost 3 bases and J lost 5, with 14 bases in between. CDR3 nucleotides: TGCGCCAGCAGTGATGCGGGGAGTAGGCGAAACACCATATATTTT. It codes for CASSDAGSRRNTIYF.

The V gene is TRBV28, the J gene TRBJ2-1; no definite D call. Trimming removed 3 bases from V and 0 bases from J, with 6 bases in between. The CDR3 is 14 residues long. Germline CDR1 reads MDHEN; CDR2 reads SYDVKM. This CDR3 is CASSFESSYNEQFF. CDR3 DNA: TGTGCCAGCAGTTTTGAGAGCTCCTACAATGAGCAGTTCTTC.

CDR3 protein: CASSKALAETQYF. DNA of the CDR3: TGTGCCAGCAGCAAAGCGCTAGCGGAGACCCAGTACTTC. The chain has TRBV21-1 and TRBJ2-5; the listed D gene, TRBD2, was not tested against the DNA. TRBV21-1 corresponds to a pseudogene. The CDR3 loop spans 13 amino acids.

The J gene is TRBJ1-2, the V gene TRBV30; D ambiguous. CDR3 length: 13 residues. V dropped 4 bases and J dropped 0 bases, with 9 bases sitting between them. Germline lookup yields CDR1 GTSNPN and CDR2 SVGIG (reference sequence). In DNA, the CDR3 is TGTGCCTGGATTGAGGAAGCTAACTATGGCTACACCTTC. This gives the protein CAWIEEANYGYTF.

This clone was counted a few times. J is TRBJ1-1 and V is TRBV7-3; D is unclear. CDR1 is SGHTA and CDR2 is FQGTGA in the germline V gene. The CDR3 covers 15 residues. Trimming stripped 1 base from V and 1 base from J, with 10 bases between. The CDR3 nucleotides read TGTGCCAGCAGCTTAAGAGGTGATGGGAACACTGAAGCTTTCTTT. Its translation: CASSLRGDGNTEAFF. Supplemented by reference TRBV7-3 and TRBJ1-1, the full variable domain reads GAGVSQTPSNKVTEKGKYVELRCDPISGHTALYWYRQSLGQGPEFLIYFQGTGAADDSGLPNDRFFAVRPEGSVSTLKIQRTERGDSAVYLCASSLRGDGNTEAFFGQGTRLTVV.

About this clone: A read error may account for a junction end that differs from germline. The chain links TRBV15 to TRBJ1-5; D gene ambiguous. CDR1 and CDR2 from the germline V gene are LNHNV and YYDKDF (reference sequence). The CDR3 extends over 15 amino acids. CDR3 in amino acids: CATGREWGGNQPQHF. In DNA form, the CDR3 reads TGTGCCACCGGCAGAGAATGGGGAGGCAATCAGCCCCAGCATTTT.